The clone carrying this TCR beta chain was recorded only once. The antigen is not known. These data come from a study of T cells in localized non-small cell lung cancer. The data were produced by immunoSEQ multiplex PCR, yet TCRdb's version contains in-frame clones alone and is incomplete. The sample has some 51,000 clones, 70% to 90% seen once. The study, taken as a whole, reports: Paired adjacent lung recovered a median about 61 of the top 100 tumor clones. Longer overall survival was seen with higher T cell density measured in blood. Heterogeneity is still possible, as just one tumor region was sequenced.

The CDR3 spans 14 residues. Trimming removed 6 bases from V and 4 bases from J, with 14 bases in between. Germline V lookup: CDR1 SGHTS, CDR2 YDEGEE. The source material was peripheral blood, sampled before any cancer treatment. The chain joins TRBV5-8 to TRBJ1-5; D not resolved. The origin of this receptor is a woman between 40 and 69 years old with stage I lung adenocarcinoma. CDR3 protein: CASNGAERNQPQHF. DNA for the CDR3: TGTGCCAGCAACGGCGCTGAAAGGAATCAGCCCCAGCATTTT.